Here is one T cell receptor (beta chain) with its context. Its antigen is not known. V was cut by 5 bases and J by 4 bases, with 19 bases left in between. Looked up from germline, CDR1 is SGHAT and CDR2 is FQNNGV. The CDR3 consists of 16 residues. The data stem from a study of shared clonotypes between healthy human individuals. The repertoire was sequenced with immunoSEQ multiplex PCR; TCRdb's copy has only in-frame clones and lacks some. Counted here are a few million clones, around 90% occurring once; the ten biggest clones make up around 0.14%. Whole-study results and caveats: The generation probabilities recorded for non-shared clonotypes fell below those of clonotypes shared by all four donors.

This clonotype was obtained from a man between 18 and 35 years old in good health. The source material was naive CD4+ T cells sorted from blood. The subset here: CD45RA+ positively selected. This rearrangement joins TRBV11-2 to TRBJ2-3, with a tentative D call TRBD2 (6 bases). CDR3 DNA sequence: TGTGCCAGCAGCCCTAGGGGAGGCCTGTCGGCAGATACGCAGTATTTT. Its translation is CASSPRGGLSADTQYF.